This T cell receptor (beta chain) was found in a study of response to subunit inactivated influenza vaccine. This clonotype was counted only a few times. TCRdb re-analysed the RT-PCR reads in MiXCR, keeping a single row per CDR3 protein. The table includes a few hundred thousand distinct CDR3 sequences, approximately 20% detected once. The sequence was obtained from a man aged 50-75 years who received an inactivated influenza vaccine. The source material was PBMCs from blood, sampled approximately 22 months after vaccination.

The CDR3 is CASRRGWAGRQETQYF. CDR3 nucleotides: TGTGCCAGCAGAAGGGGTTGGGCAGGGAGACAAGAGACCCAGTACTTC. The chain recombines TRBV12-3 or TRBV12-4 with TRBJ2-5; D possibly uses TRBD1 or TRBD2 (5 bases each). V was clipped by 6 bases and J by 2 bases, with 19 bases between them. The CDR3 is 16 amino acids.